One and the same sample provided the 24 T cell receptor beta chains below, sequenced in a study of regulatory T cells in long-lasting Graves disease. Construction of the TCR beta libraries employed iRepertoire HTBI primers in conjunction with Arm-PCR of CDR3 regions. TCRdb independently ran MiXCR on the multiplex PCR reads; one entry per CDR3 protein. This repertoire shows approximately 250,000 distinct CDR3 sequences, about 16% found once; its top ten account for around 20%. Specified time point: newly diagnosed GD, antithyroid drugs for less than 3 months. PBMC-derived RNA was used for the TCR library. Here the sequenced sample was peripheral blood mononuclear cells (PBMCs), taken at new diagnosis, from a patient treated with antithyroid drugs. All receptors come from a female donor with Graves disease.

This clonotype was picked up a small number of times. V and J are TRBV4-1 and TRBJ2-1; 7 nucleotides line up with TRBD1. Germline lookup yields CDR1 MGHRA and CDR2 YSYEKL. Germline trimming cut 0 bases from V and 10 bases from J; bases unmatched to any gene: 12. The CDR3 is 16 residues long. This chain's CDR3 is CASSQEPLFPGQEQFF. CDR3 DNA: TGCGCCAGCAGCCAAGAACCCCTATTTCCGGGACAGGAGCAGTTCTTC.

This clonotype has ten or more counts. V and J are TRBV7-9 and TRBJ2-1, with 10 bases matching TRBD2. Germline V gene data show CDR1 as SEHNR and CDR2 as FQNEAQ (reference sequence). Germline trimming cut 3 bases from V and 5 bases from J; bases unmatched to any gene: 4. The CDR3 extends over 15 amino acids. The CDR3 region has the DNA TGTGCCAGCAGCTTTACTAGCGGGACTAACAATGAGCAGTTCTTC. This gives the protein CASSFTSGTNNEQFF.

As for this clonotype: This may arise from a read error, as a much more abundant clone is one base away. The chain recombines TRBV5-6 with TRBJ1-4; TRBD1 might be the D (6 bases). CDR3 size: 13 residues. CDR1 is SGHDT and CDR2 is YYEEEE in the germline V gene. The CDR3 region has the DNA TGTGTCAGCAGCGGGGGGGCCTTTGAAAAACTGTTTTTT. Translated: CVSSGGAFEKLFF.

This clonotype was detected a few times. The chain uses TRBV28 and TRBJ2-2; D is possibly TRBD2 (5 bases). CDR3 length equals 18 residues. The germline V gene has CDR1 MDHEN and CDR2 SYDVKM. V was cut by 7 bases and J by 0 bases, with 21 bases left in between. CDR3 sequence (DNA): TGTGCCAGCACCCAGTTAGTGCGGGCCCGGACGAACACCGGGGAGCTGTTTTTT. Its translation: CASTQLVRARTNTGELFF.

Only a few counts were recorded for this clonotype. This rearrangement joins TRBV20-1 to TRBJ2-7, with 7 nucleotides matching TRBD2. The CDR3 is 15 residues long. CDR1 and CDR2 (germline): DFQATT, SNEGSKA (reference sequence). V dropped 2 bases and J dropped 2; count of bases not matched to a gene: 9. CDR3 residues: CSARSPRESPYEQYF. CDR3 nucleotides: TGCAGTGCTAGATCCCCGCGGGAGTCACCCTACGAGCAGTACTTC.

This clonotype came up many times. The chain uses TRBV20-1 and TRBJ1-1, with 8 bases that match TRBD1. This CDR3 spans 14 amino acids. The V gene's germline CDR1 is DFQATT and CDR2 SNEGSKA (reference sequence). V shed 2 bases, J shed 1 base, and the junction held 3 bases outside the gene matches. CDR3 loop: CSARQGARNTEAFF. The CDR3 bases are TGCAGTGCTAGACAGGGGGCGCGGAACACTGAAGCTTTCTTT.

About this clonotype: A much larger clone differs by one base, so this may be a read error. The chain joins TRBV6-2 or TRBV6-3 to TRBJ2-3, with D perhaps assigned TRBD1 or TRBD2 (5 bases each). Germline assignment: CDR1 MNHEY and CDR2 SVGEGT. The CDR3 covers 12 residues. CDR3: CVSAPGRDTQYF. The CDR3 bases are TGTGTCAGCGCGCCGGGGCGGGATACGCAGTATTTT.

This clonotype was counted between two and nine times. J is TRBJ2-3 and V is TRBV4-2; 12 bases line up with TRBD2. Trimming took 11 bases from V and 3 from J; bases not matched to a gene: 9. CDR1 LGHNA and CDR2 YNFKEQ come from the germline V gene. This CDR3 contains 15 residues. The CDR3 loop is CAGRLAGVGTDTQYF. In nucleotides, the CDR3 is TGTGCCGGTAGACTAGCGGGAGTGGGAACAGATACGCAGTATTTT.

This clonotype has at least ten counts. This chain links TRBV25-1 with TRBJ1-4; D unresolved. This CDR3 has 15 amino acids. Germline assignment: CDR1 MGHDK and CDR2 SYGVNS. With 1 base removed from V and 10 bases from J, the gap between germline ends came to 16 bases. The CDR3 DNA is TGTGCCAGCAGTGAATCGATTCGGGCATCTGGAAAACTGTTTTTT. This translates into CASSESIRASGKLFF. The complete variable domain, with remaining parts taken from reference TRBV25-1 and TRBJ1-4, reads EADIYQTPRYLVIGTGKKITLECSQTMGHDKMYWYQQDPGMELHLIHYSYGVNSTEKGDLSSESTVSRIRTEHFPLTLESARPSHTSQYLCASSESIRASGKLFFGSGTQLSVL.

Worth noting for this clonotype: A read error may explain this, as a much larger clone is one base away. The V and J genes are TRBV12-3 or TRBV12-4 and TRBJ2-7, with D perhaps being TRBD1 or TRBD2 (5 bases each). The CDR3 totals 14 residues. In nucleotides, the CDR3 is TGTGCCAGCAGCTCCGGGACCAGGTCCTACGAGCGGTACTTC. Translated: CASSSGTRSYERYF.

This clonotype was picked up many times. The CDR3 coding sequence is TGTGCCAGCAGCCCTTGGACAGGGGGCTCGTATGGCTACACCTTC. This sequence encodes CASSPWTGGSYGYTF. The J gene is TRBJ1-2, the V gene TRBV7-2; the match to TRBD1 covers 11 bases. The CDR3 has 15 residues. J gave up 5 bases and V 5 bases, and 7 bases lay outside the gene matches. Germline values: CDR1 SGHTA, CDR2 FQGNSA.

This clonotype has ten or more counts. This chain's CDR3 is CASSLAGTDGTQYF. CDR3 nucleotides: TGTGCCAGCAGCTTAGCTGGGACAGACGGGACCCAGTACTTC. The chain combines TRBV11-1 with TRBJ2-5; 7 bases are shared with TRBD1. Trimming at V came to 0 bases and at J to 7 bases, leaving 5 bases not matched to a gene. Germline assignment: CDR1 SGHAT and CDR2 FQDESV (reference sequence). This CDR3 contains 14 residues.

A few counts support this clonotype. The rearrangement uses TRBV7-9 and TRBJ2-2; D possibly corresponds to TRBD1 (6 bases). Germline V CDR1 and CDR2: SEHNR, FQNEAQ (reference sequence). This CDR3 spans 18 amino acids. V lost 5 bases, J lost 0 bases, and 19 bases lay in between. The CDR3 region has the DNA TGTGCCAGCAGCCCGTCAGGGGTCGTGGGGGCGAACACCGGGGAGCTGTTTTTT. It translates to CASSPSGVVGANTGELFF.

This clonotype occurred many times. The V gene is TRBV6-5, the J gene TRBJ1-5; 7 positions agree with TRBD1. This CDR3 is 17 amino acids long. Germline CDR1 MNHEY, CDR2 SVGAGI. Trimming removed 2 bases from V and 5 bases from J; junction bases left unmatched: 12. The CDR3 loop is CASSYNRQGGGHQPQHF. The DNA of the CDR3 is TGTGCCAGCAGTTACAACCGACAGGGAGGGGGGCATCAGCCCCAGCATTTT.

Ten or more counts support this clonotype. The V gene is TRBV6-5, the J gene TRBJ2-5, with a weak D call TRBD2 (6 bases). The CDR3 length is 14 residues. CDR1 and CDR2 (germline): MNHEY, SVGAGI. With 1 base removed from V and 5 bases from J, the gap between germline ends came to 11 bases. The CDR3 DNA follows: TGTGCCAGCAGTTACTGGGCGGCGGGGGAGACCCAGTACTTC. Protein: CASSYWAAGETQYF.

The genes are TRBV13 and TRBJ2-3, with 7 bases fitting TRBD2. The CDR3 has 16 amino acids. The V gene's germline CDR1 is PRHDT and CDR2 FYEKMQ (reference sequence). The ends lost 5 bases at V and 0 bases at J; junction bases unmatched: 8. DNA of the CDR3: TGTGCCAGCAGCCGGCCTTCTAGCGGTAGCACAGATACGCAGTATTTT. Residues: CASSRPSSGSTDTQYF. Supplemented by reference TRBV13 and TRBJ2-3, the full variable domain reads AAGVIQSPRHLIKEKRETATLKCYPIPRHDTVYWYQQGPGQDPQFLISFYEKMQSDKGSIPDRFSAQQFSDYHSELNMSSLELGDSALYFCASSRPSSGSTDTQYFGPGTRLTVL.

At least ten counts were recorded for this clonotype. J is TRBJ2-5 and V is TRBV7-2; D may be TRBD1 (5 bases). Trimming cost V 2 bases and J 2 bases, with 12 bases left between them. Germline V gene lookup returns CDR1 SGHTA and CDR2 FQGNSA. This CDR3 comprises 15 residues. CDR3 protein: CASSLQGQAQETQYF. The CDR3 region has the DNA TGTGCCAGCAGCTTACAGGGTCAGGCACAAGAGACCCAGTACTTC.

At least ten counts were recorded for this clonotype. The gene calls are TRBV19 and TRBJ1-5; perhaps TRBD1 as D (5 bases). This CDR3 is built from 16 residues. Germline V CDR1 and CDR2: LNHDA, SQIVND (reference sequence). The ends were cut back, 4 bases at V and 0 bases at J, with 13 bases in the middle. The CDR3 sequence: CASSRQGTYSNQPQHF. The CDR3 nucleotides are TGTGCCAGTAGTAGGCAGGGAACCTATAGCAATCAGCCCCAGCATTTT.

This clonotype was recorded many times. The genes are TRBV9 and TRBJ2-5; TRBD2 agrees at 7 bases. CDR1 SGDLS and CDR2 YYNGEE come from the germline V gene. The junction had 6 bases not matched to a gene; V was cut back by 4 bases and J by 3 bases. There are 14 residues in the CDR3. The CDR3 spells CASSPPSGKETQYF. DNA for the CDR3: TGTGCCAGCAGCCCCCCTAGCGGAAAAGAGACCCAGTACTTC.

This clonotype has ten or more counts. The chain is built from TRBV20-1 and TRBJ2-3, with 7 bases matching TRBD1. After removal of 6 bases from V and 1 base from J, the junction contained 7 bases not matched to a gene. This CDR3 has 14 amino acids. CDR1 and CDR2 from the germline V gene are DFQATT and SNEGSKA (reference sequence). In DNA, the CDR3 is TGCAGTGCCCAGACTGGGACAGGCACAGATACGCAGTATTTT. Amino acids: CSAQTGTGTDTQYF.

This clonotype came up many times. The genes are TRBV7-2 and TRBJ2-4; TRBD1 aligns across 10 bases. This CDR3 region has 14 residues. In germline, CDR1 is SGHTA, CDR2 FQGNSA. The ends lost 4 bases at V and 8 bases at J; junction bases unmatched: 5. The CDR3 loop reads CASSSRGTGDIQYF. As DNA, the CDR3 is TGTGCCAGCAGCTCCCGGGGGACAGGGGACATTCAGTACTTC. The whole variable domain, remainder taken from reference TRBV7-2 and TRBJ2-4, is GAGVSQSPSNKVTEKGKDVELRCDPISGHTALYWYRQSLGQGLEFLIYFQGNSAPDKSGLPSDRFSAERTGGSVSTLTIQRTQQEDSAVYLCASSSRGTGDIQYFGAGTRLSVL.

For this clonotype: Likely a read error: the CDR3 ends without its conserved phenylalanine or tryptophan. The limits of the CDR3 on the DNA are not certain, so only TCRdb's listed CDR3 is given. This chain connects TRBV20-1 to TRBJ1-2; the table's D call TRBD1 went unverified against the DNA. Per the germline V gene, CDR1 is DFQATT and CDR2 is SNEGSKA (reference sequence). The CDR3 has 17 residues if both end residues are counted. The CDR3 spells CSARDGGGEMRLYGCTL.

Ten or more counts support this clonotype. The chain links TRBV6-2 or TRBV6-3 to TRBJ1-2, with 9 positions matching TRBD1. The CDR3 is 14 amino acids. Looked up from germline, CDR1 is MNHEY and CDR2 is SVGEGT. The V segment lost 5 bases and the J segment 7 bases; nucleotides outside the gene matches: 8. The CDR3 loop is CASSEGGQGSGYTF. CDR3 in DNA: TGTGCCAGCAGTGAAGGGGGACAGGGAAGTGGCTACACCTTC.

This clonotype was observed at least ten times. The chain links TRBV6-2 or TRBV6-3 to TRBJ2-3, with TRBD1 matching over 9 bases. J was trimmed by 6 bases and V by 5 bases; bases with no gene match: 6. Germline V gene lookup returns CDR1 MNHEY and CDR2 SVGEGT. This CDR3 is built from 14 residues. The CDR3 loop is CASSDSQGADTQYF. The DNA of the CDR3 is TGTGCCAGCAGTGATTCACAGGGGGCGGATACGCAGTATTTT.